The 8 T cell receptor beta chains below come from one sample, sequenced in a study of blood T cell repertoires in COVID-19. Sequencing used immunoSEQ multiplex PCR; TCRdb keeps in-frame clones, though not all of them. The sample includes some 310,000 clones, around 87% of them seen just once. Sequencing was performed on peripheral blood. Receptors originate from a woman in her thirties or forties with COVID-19, enrolled during active disease.

The chain uses TRBV28 and TRBJ1-2; D may be TRBD1 (5 bases). V was cut by 4 bases and J by 3 bases, with 9 bases left in between. Germline CDR1 is MDHEN and CDR2 is SYDVKM. The CDR3 spans 13 residues. Here the CDR3 reads CASSSQGDYGYTF. The CDR3 nucleotides read TGTGCCAGCAGTTCCCAGGGCGACTATGGCTACACCTTC.

This clone was observed a few times. The chain carries TRBV19 and TRBJ2-5, with 7 bases lining up with TRBD1. With V trimmed by 1 base and J by 4 bases, 3 bases remained unmatched. This CDR3 region has 14 residues. CDR1 is LNHDA and CDR2 is SQIVND in the germline V gene (reference sequence). CDR3 in DNA: TGTGCCAGTAGTATAGCCCACAGGGGAGAGACCCAGTACTTC. It is translated as CASSIAHRGETQYF.

The V and J genes are TRBV6-1 and TRBJ1-3; TRBD1 agrees at 7 bases. This CDR3 has 14 amino acids. With V trimmed by 3 bases and J by 4 bases, 3 bases remained unmatched. Per the germline V gene, CDR1 is MNHNS and CDR2 is SASEGT. CDR3 coding DNA: TGTGCCAGCAGTGAGACAGGGCACGGAAACACCATATATTTT. Translated: CASSETGHGNTIYF.

The chain joins TRBV5-8 to TRBJ2-1; TRBD2 is a possible D gene (6 bases). CDR1 SGHTS and CDR2 YDEGEE come from the germline V gene. Trimming took off 1 base at V and 6 bases at J, with 8 bases between the two ends. This CDR3 spans 13 amino acids. The CDR3 loop is CASSLRRGNEQFF. In DNA, the CDR3 is TGTGCCAGCAGCTTGCGGCGGGGCAATGAGCAGTTCTTC.

This clone came up once. This rearrangement joins TRBV6-2 or TRBV6-3 to TRBJ1-2; D may be TRBD1 (6 bases). This CDR3 is built from 13 residues. V shed 3 bases and J shed 6 bases, with 11 bases lying between them. The germline CDR1 and CDR2 sequences are MNHEY and SVGEGT. This CDR3 is CASSYRGGHGYTF. In DNA, the CDR3 is TGTGCCAGCAGTTATAGGGGGGGACATGGCTACACCTTC.

V gene TRBV7-9 combines with J gene TRBJ2-7, with D perhaps TRBD1 (6 bases). This CDR3 region has 14 residues. In germline, CDR1 is SEHNR, CDR2 FQNEAQ (reference sequence). V lost 5 bases, J lost 3 bases, and 14 bases lay in between. CDR3 sequence: CASSTWGPNYEQYF. CDR3 in DNA: TGTGCCAGCAGCACATGGGGGCCTAACTACGAGCAGTACTTC.

This clone appeared a few times. V usage is TRBV6-4 and J usage is TRBJ2-3; possible D gene TRBD2, 5 bases. Trimming left V 2 bases short and J 4 bases short, with 7 bases between. Germline V CDR1 and CDR2: MRHNA, SNTAGT. The CDR3 length is 13 residues. In nucleotides, the CDR3 is TGTGCCAGCAGTGACAAAGCGGCAGATACGCAGTATTTT. Translating gives CASSDKAADTQYF.

This chain uses TRBV27 with TRBJ2-7, with TRBD1 matching over 9 bases. The germline CDR1 and CDR2 sequences are MNHEY and SMNVEV (reference sequence). J gave up 0 bases and V 6 bases, and 15 bases lay outside the gene matches. The CDR3 loop spans 18 amino acids. This CDR3 reads CASSLTGQGGFTSYEQYF. The DNA of the CDR3 is TGTGCCAGCAGCTTAACGGGACAGGGTGGCTTTACCTCCTACGAGCAGTACTTC.